One T cell receptor (beta chain) is described in this entry. As yet, its antigen is unknown. Genomic DNA per cell subset filled all wells of several immunoSEQ plates. Profiling relied on immunoSEQ multiplex PCR, and the TCRdb table lists in-frame clones only, not all of them. Of 2 million to 2.5 million clones listed, 93% are singletons. The data originate from a study of shared clonotypes between healthy human individuals. The CDR3 is made up of 13 amino acids. The junction had 3 bases not matched to a gene; V was cut back by 7 bases and J by 3 bases. Germline CDR1 and CDR2: SNHLY and FYNNEI. Study results and caveats: Shared clonotypes across all four donors exceeded non-shared ones in generation probability.

The sequence derives from a man aged 18 to 35 in good health. Some clones in this sample may be carry-over from other donors' samples. The chain links TRBV2 to TRBJ2-7, with 10 bases identical to TRBD1. Sequenced sample: naive CD4+ T cells from PBMCs. The subset is: CD45RA+ positively selected. The CDR3 DNA is TGTGCCAGCATGGACAGGGGGGGCTACGAGCAGTACTTC. It translates to CASMDRGGYEQYF.